This T cell receptor beta chain is from a study of sequential checkpoint blockade in melanoma. Across the whole study: Randomization was 1:1 between first-line nivolumab→ipilimumab and ipilimumab→nivolumab. After both sequences, patients received maintenance nivolumab.

Using immunoSEQ multiplex PCR, the repertoire was profiled, and TCRdb retains in-frame clones only, with some absent. The profile shows 18,000 or so clones, around 69% of them singletons. The treatment here: randomized to nivolumab then ipilimumab (arm A) or the reverse (arm B). Sorted cells were live CD3+CD8+, lacking CD19 and CD56, from PBMCs. V was pared by 2 bases and J by 3 bases, with 14 bases between. The CDR3 sequence is 16 residues long. Germline assignment: CDR1 KGHSH and CDR2 LQKENI. The TCR comes from a human donor with melanoma. V usage is TRBV18 and J usage is TRBJ1-5; the D gene is possibly TRBD1 (5 bases). The sample here was CD8+ T cells sorted from blood (inferred from file names), taken from a patient given nivolumab and ipilimumab in sequence. CDR3 DNA: TGTGCCAGCTCACCATTTACAGGCGAATTCAATCAGCCCCAGCATTTT. Its protein product is CASSPFTGEFNQPQHF. The variable domain in full, completed from reference TRBV18 and TRBJ1-5, reads NAGVMQNPRHLVRRRGQEARLRCSPMKGHSHVYWYRQLPEEGLKFMVYLQKENIIDESGMPKERFSAEFPKEGPSILRIQQVVRGDSAAYFCASSPFTGEFNQPQHFGDGTRLSIL.